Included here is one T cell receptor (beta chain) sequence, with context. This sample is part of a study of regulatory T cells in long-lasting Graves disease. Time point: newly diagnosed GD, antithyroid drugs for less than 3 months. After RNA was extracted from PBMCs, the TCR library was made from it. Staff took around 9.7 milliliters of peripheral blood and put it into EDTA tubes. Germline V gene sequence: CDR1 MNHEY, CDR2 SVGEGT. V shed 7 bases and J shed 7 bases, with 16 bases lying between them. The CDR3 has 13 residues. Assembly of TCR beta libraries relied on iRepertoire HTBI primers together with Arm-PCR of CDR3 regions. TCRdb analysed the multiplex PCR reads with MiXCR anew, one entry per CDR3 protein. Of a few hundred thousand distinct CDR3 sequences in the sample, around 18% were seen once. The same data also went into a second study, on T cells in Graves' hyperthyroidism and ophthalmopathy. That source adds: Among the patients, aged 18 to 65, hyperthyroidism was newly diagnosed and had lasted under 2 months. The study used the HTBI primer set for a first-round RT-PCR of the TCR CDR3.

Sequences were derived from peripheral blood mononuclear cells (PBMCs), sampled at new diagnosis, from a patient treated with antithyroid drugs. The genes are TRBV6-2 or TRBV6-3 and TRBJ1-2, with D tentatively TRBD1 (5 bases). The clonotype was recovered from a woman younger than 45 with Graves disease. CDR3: CASMGWQGLGYTF. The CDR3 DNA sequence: TGTGCCAGCATGGGATGGCAGGGTCTTGGCTACACCTTC.